This entry lists 32 T cell receptor beta chains sequenced from one sample in a study of T-cell reconstitution after alpha-beta-depleted transplantation in children. The library targeted TCRbeta and was prepared with unique molecular identifiers. TCRdb analysed the PCR reads with MiXCR anew, one entry per CDR3 protein. The table lists about 410,000 distinct CDR3 sequences, around 20% of them singletons. This specimen was PBMCs from the stem cell graft donor, taken from the stem cell graft. The receptors shown here come from a human donor who donated a stem cell graft to a child with acute myeloid leukemia.

This chain connects TRBV20-1 to TRBJ2-3, with 7 positions matching TRBD2. V shed 1 base and J 1 base; nucleotides not matched to a gene: 14. CDR1 and CDR2 (germline): DFQATT, SNEGSKA (reference sequence). This CDR3 has 18 residues. CDR3 protein: CSARGTLLKRGRTDTQYF. CDR3 nucleotides: TGCAGTGCTAGAGGGACACTTCTCAAGCGGGGCCGCACAGATACGCAGTATTTT.

The rearrangement joins TRBV12-3 or TRBV12-4 to TRBJ2-2, with a tentative D call TRBD2 (5 bases). This CDR3 is built from 15 residues. Trimming removed 7 bases at V and 2 bases at J, with 14 bases between. The chain's CDR3 is CASTSLAGNTGELFF. The CDR3 region has the DNA TGTGCCAGCACCTCCCTCGCGGGTAACACCGGGGAGCTGTTTTTT.

In its sample, this clonotype was seen many times. This sequence joins TRBV24-1 and TRBJ2-1; 7 bases fit TRBD2. Germline V gene lookup returns CDR1 KGHDR and CDR2 SFDVKD. The junction had 10 bases not matched to a gene; V was cut back by 4 bases and J by 5 bases. This CDR3 spans 16 amino acids. CDR3: CATSEPPSGNNNEQFF. Here the CDR3 DNA reads TGTGCCACCAGTGAACCCCCCAGCGGGAATAACAATGAGCAGTTCTTC.

The CDR3 sequence: CASSLDGVSAGELFF. CDR3 sequence (DNA): TGTGCCAGCAGCTTAGACGGGGTTTCGGCCGGGGAGCTGTTTTTT. The rearrangement links TRBV7-9 to TRBJ2-2, with D perhaps TRBD2 (5 bases). Germline-derived CDR1 and CDR2 are SEHNR and FQNEAQ (reference sequence). Trimming stripped 1 base from V and 6 bases from J, with 12 bases between. The CDR3 is 15 residues long.

CDR3 in DNA: TGCAGCGTTGAGTCTTTCTATGGCTACACCTTC. Its protein product is CSVESFYGYTF. This rearrangement joins TRBV29-1 to TRBJ1-2; unclear D gene. With 3 bases removed from V and 4 bases from J, the gap between germline ends came to 6 bases. Germline lookup yields CDR1 SQVTM and CDR2 ANQGSEA. This CDR3 is 11 amino acids long.

This clonotype is a singleton in its sample. The chain carries TRBV20-1 and TRBJ2-1; tentatively, D is TRBD1 (5 bases). With 6 bases removed from V and 4 bases from J, the gap between germline ends came to 13 bases. The germline V gene encodes CDR1 DFQATT and CDR2 SNEGSKA (reference sequence). The length of the CDR3 is 13 residues. The CDR3 sequence: CSALRQSYNEQFF. CDR3 sequence (DNA): TGCAGTGCCCTTAGACAGTCTTACAATGAGCAGTTCTTC.

The chain joins TRBV12-3 or TRBV12-4 to TRBJ2-1; possible D gene TRBD1, 7 bases. The CDR3 consists of 15 residues. V dropped 0 bases and J dropped 5 bases, with 11 bases sitting between them. The CDR3 is CASSLARGAHNEQFF. The CDR3 coding sequence is TGTGCCAGCAGTTTAGCCAGGGGGGCTCACAATGAGCAGTTCTTC.

The table lists this clonotype with a few counts. This chain connects TRBV4-2 to TRBJ2-1; no reliable D call. The CDR3 has 18 amino acids. With 1 base removed from V and 6 bases from J, the gap between germline ends came to 22 bases. Germline V gene sequence: CDR1 LGHNA, CDR2 YNFKEQ. The CDR3 bases are TGTGCCAGCAGCCAAGGAGCCCTGAGGCAGCTTTGGGTCAATGAGCAGTTCTTC. This encodes CASSQGALRQLWVNEQFF.

This clonotype was detected a few times. This rearrangement joins TRBV10-3 to TRBJ2-7; 7 bases line up with TRBD1. The CDR3 loop spans 14 amino acids. Trimming at V came to 6 bases and at J to 5 bases, leaving 10 bases not matched to a gene. CDR1 is ENHRY, CDR2 SYGVKD, per germline. DNA of the CDR3: TGTGCCATCAGCGGCGGCAGCCAGGGGGACGAGCAGTACTTC. It specifies CAISGGSQGDEQYF.

This clonotype was counted a few times. V gene TRBV29-1 combines with J gene TRBJ2-1; 9 nucleotides align to TRBD2. From germline, CDR1 is SQVTM and CDR2 ANQGSEA. The CDR3 runs 14 residues. V trimming: 3 bases; J trimming: 8 bases; junction bases outside the gene matches: 8. CDR3 in DNA: TGCAGCGTTGACTACGCTAGCGGGACGGATGAGCAGTTCTTC. Translated: CSVDYASGTDEQFF.

This clonotype was picked up a small number of times. The CDR3, as DNA: TGTGCCAGCAGTTATTCAACCAGGCCCGATCAGCCCCAGCATTTT. Encoded protein: CASSYSTRPDQPQHF. The gene calls are TRBV6-5 and TRBJ1-5, with D hard to call. This CDR3 is built from 15 residues. The germline V and J ends were trimmed by 3 bases and 5 bases, with 14 bases remaining between them. CDR1 is MNHEY, CDR2 SVGAGI, per germline.

This clonotype appeared a few times. This chain links TRBV27 with TRBJ2-6; possible D gene TRBD2, 5 bases. Looked up from germline, CDR1 is MNHEY and CDR2 is SMNVEV (reference sequence). Trimming removed 2 bases from V and 0 bases from J, with 32 bases in between. There are 24 residues in the CDR3. CDR3 sequence: CASSLNPRRFRGPPLPSGANVLTF. The CDR3 DNA sequence: TGTGCCAGCAGTTTAAACCCTCGTCGTTTTAGAGGGCCCCCTCTTCCCTCTGGGGCCAACGTCCTGACTTTC.

This clonotype was seen more than once but under ten times. The chain combines TRBV4-3 with TRBJ2-2; D is unresolved. The V and J ends lost 0 bases and 3 bases respectively, with 8 bases between them. Germline CDR1 is LGHNA and CDR2 is YSLEER. The CDR3 length is 15 residues. The CDR3 loop reads CASSQEGLHTGELFF. For the CDR3, the DNA is TGCGCCAGCAGCCAAGAAGGCCTGCACACCGGGGAGCTGTTTTTT.

Only a few counts were recorded for this clonotype. The V and J genes are TRBV29-1 and TRBJ1-1; D call uncertain. V was pared by 4 bases and J by 5 bases, with 5 bases between. The CDR3 has 10 amino acids. Germline assignment: CDR1 SQVTM and CDR2 ANQGSEA. CDR3 region: CSVARTEAFF. DNA for the CDR3: TGCAGCGTTGCGCGGACTGAAGCTTTCTTT.

The chain is built from TRBV28 and TRBJ1-1, with D uncertain. This CDR3 has 13 amino acids. The ends were cut back, 3 bases at V and 10 bases at J, with 15 bases in the middle. Germline CDR1 MDHEN, CDR2 SYDVKM. DNA of the CDR3: TGTGCCAGCAGTTTTAGGACTGATGGTGGAGCTTTCTTT. This translates into CASSFRTDGGAFF.

This clonotype was counted a few times. J is TRBJ2-1 and V is TRBV20-1; D tentatively fits TRBD1 or TRBD2 (5 bases each). Germline CDR1 and CDR2: DFQATT and SNEGSKA (reference sequence). The CDR3 is 14 residues long. The CDR3 coding sequence is TGCAGCTTAGGGTCTAGGGACCCCTACAATGAGCAGTTCTTC. Translated, it gives CSLGSRDPYNEQFF.

This clonotype was seen many times. The chain couples TRBV29-1 to TRBJ1-1, with unresolved D. Trimming pared 6 bases from V and 2 bases from J, leaving 4 bases between. The CDR3 has 10 amino acids. Germline V gives CDR1 SQVTM, CDR2 ANQGSEA. For the CDR3, the DNA is TGCAGCGTGGGAAACACTGAAGCTTTCTTT. It codes for CSVGNTEAFF. The full variable domain, with the rest looked up from reference TRBV29-1 and TRBJ1-1, is SAVISQKPSRDICQRGTSLTIQCQVDSQVTMMFWYRQQPGQSLTLIATANQGSEATYESGFVIDKFPISRPNLTFSTLTVSNMSPEDSSIYLCSVGNTEAFFGQGTRLTVV.

This clonotype showed up many times. The rearrangement joins TRBV6-5 to TRBJ2-1, with D tentatively TRBD2 (5 bases). V was pared by 0 bases and J by 7 bases, with 7 bases between. The CDR3 runs 13 residues. Germline-derived CDR1 and CDR2 are MNHEY and SVGAGI. The CDR3 reads CASSYSGENEQFF. CDR3 nucleotide sequence: TGTGCCAGCAGTTACTCTGGGGAGAATGAGCAGTTCTTC.

V usage is TRBV21-1 and J usage is TRBJ2-5. TRBV21-1 is assigned pseudogene status. The CDR3 is 15 amino acids. The chain's CDR3 is CASSKLRRYQETQYF. The CDR3 nucleotides read TGTGCCAGCAGCAAACTTAGGAGATACCAAGAGACCCAGTACTTC.

The chain has TRBV29-1 and TRBJ1-1; no reliable D call. V shed 7 bases and J shed 1 base, with 7 bases lying between them. This CDR3 spans 11 amino acids. CDR1 and CDR2 (germline): SQVTM, ANQGSEA. DNA for the CDR3: TGCAGCGCCGGCAGGAACACTGAAGCTTTCTTT. As protein: CSAGRNTEAFF.

This clonotype was counted many times. The chain joins TRBV7-2 to TRBJ2-1, with 7 bases aligning to TRBD2. Losses at the gene ends were 4 bases for V and 4 bases for J; bases not matched to a gene: 4. This CDR3 is built from 14 residues. Germline CDR1 and CDR2: SGHTA and FQGNSA. The CDR3 nucleotides read TGTGCCAGCAGCTCATTAGCGGGTTACAATGAGCAGTTCTTC. As protein: CASSSLAGYNEQFF.

The sample holds many counts of this clonotype. The chain recombines TRBV20-1 with TRBJ2-1; 7 bases are shared with TRBD2. There are 14 residues in the CDR3. In germline, CDR1 is DFQATT, CDR2 SNEGSKA (reference sequence). The V segment lost 6 bases and the J segment 0 bases; nucleotides outside the gene matches: 5. The CDR3 here is CSASGMNSYNEQFF. The CDR3 region has the DNA TGCAGTGCAAGCGGGATGAACTCCTACAATGAGCAGTTCTTC.

This clonotype was picked up a small number of times. The chain links TRBV15 to TRBJ1-1, with unresolved D. V was pared by 0 bases and J by 4 bases, with 9 bases between. Germline-derived CDR1 and CDR2 are LNHNV and YYDKDF (reference sequence). The CDR3 length is 14 residues. The CDR3 protein is CATSRDRRSTEAFF. The CDR3 coding sequence is TGTGCCACCAGCAGAGATCGCAGGAGCACTGAAGCTTTCTTT.

This clonotype turned up a few times. This chain joins TRBV20-1 and TRBJ2-7, with 8 positions matching TRBD2. J lost 0 bases, V lost 5 bases, and 9 bases had no gene match. The CDR3 is 15 residues long. Per germline, CDR1 DFQATT and CDR2 SNEGSKA (reference sequence). The CDR3 sequence: CSAPPSGGPSYEQYF. Here the CDR3 DNA reads TGCAGTGCTCCGCCCAGCGGGGGCCCCTCCTACGAGCAGTACTTC.

The V call is TRBV7-2, the J call TRBJ2-1, with 9 bases matching TRBD2. CDR1 is SGHTA, CDR2 FQGNSA, per germline. The CDR3 extends over 19 amino acids. J gave up 4 bases and V 3 bases, and 16 bases lay outside the gene matches. For the CDR3, the DNA is TGTGCCAGCAGCTTCGCCCTGCCCTCCGGGACTAGCCGTTACAATGAGCAGTTCTTC. Protein product: CASSFALPSGTSRYNEQFF. Full variable domain (rest looked up from reference TRBV7-2 and TRBJ2-1): GAGVSQSPSNKVTEKGKDVELRCDPISGHTALYWYRQSLGQGLEFLIYFQGNSAPDKSGLPSDRFSAERTGGSVSTLTIQRTQQEDSAVYLCASSFALPSGTSRYNEQFFGPGTRLTVL.

This clonotype has at least ten counts. This rearrangement joins TRBV5-1 to TRBJ2-7, with TRBD2 matching 9 bases. Germline CDR1 and CDR2: SGHRS and YFSETQ. Unmatched junction bases numbered 6, after V lost 2 bases and J lost 3 bases. CDR3 length: 15 residues. The CDR3 nucleotides read TGCGCCAGCAGCTTCGGGGGAGCGGGAGGCTACGAGCAGTACTTC. Its protein product is CASSFGGAGGYEQYF.

This clonotype was seen a handful of times. J is TRBJ2-7 and V is TRBV12-3 or TRBV12-4, with 8 bases that match TRBD1. V lost 7 bases to trimming and J lost 4 bases; unmatched junction nucleotides: 15. This CDR3 has 16 residues. The CDR3 coding sequence is TGTGCCAGCACCACCCCGTTTTGGCAGGGGGCTTACGAGCAGTACTTC. Protein product: CASTTPFWQGAYEQYF.

This clonotype was observed a handful of times. The CDR3 bases are TGCAGCGTTGAAGTTAGTCGGGGGGCAGTACACACAGATACGCAGTATTTT. Residues: CSVEVSRGAVHTDTQYF. The chain is built from TRBV29-1 and TRBJ2-3; weak D call: TRBD2 (7 bases). CDR1 and CDR2 (germline): SQVTM, ANQGSEA. V was pared by 1 base and J by 2 bases, with 19 bases between. This CDR3 region has 17 residues.

The CDR3 sequence: CASSWGAGTNEKLFF. CDR3 bases: TGTGCCAGCTCGTGGGGCGCGGGAACTAATGAAAAACTGTTTTTT. The gene calls are TRBV7-9 and TRBJ1-4, with D possibly matching TRBD1 (5 bases). The CDR3 contains 15 residues. Germline CDR1 SEHNR, CDR2 FQNEAQ (reference sequence). The V gene lost 8 bases and the J gene lost 1 base, with 14 bases spanning the gap.

This clonotype was picked up a small number of times. The chain links TRBV25-1 to TRBJ1-2; 10 bases fit TRBD1. This CDR3 region has 14 residues. Germline V gene lookup returns CDR1 MGHDK and CDR2 SYGVNS. Losses at the gene ends were 2 bases for V and 10 bases for J; bases not matched to a gene: 7. The CDR3 here is CASSEPGQGRNYTF. The DNA of the CDR3 is TGTGCCAGCAGTGAACCGGGACAGGGGAGGAACTACACCTTC.

V and J are TRBV12-3 or TRBV12-4 and TRBJ2-7, with no clear D. The CDR3 covers 14 residues. Trimming removed 5 bases at V and 0 bases at J, with 11 bases between. Here the CDR3 DNA reads TGTGCCAGCAGTCACAGCTCCAGCTCCTACGAGCAGTACTTC. It codes for CASSHSSSSYEQYF.

This clonotype was found many times. The chain uses TRBV20-1 and TRBJ2-4; 10 bases map to TRBD2. With V trimmed by 3 bases and J by 6 bases, 8 bases remained unmatched. CDR3 length: 15 amino acids. CDR1 DFQATT and CDR2 SNEGSKA come from the germline V gene (reference sequence). The CDR3 DNA follows: TGCAGTGCTAGTCCGCTAGCGGGAGCCGGAAACATTCAGTACTTC. Protein sequence: CSASPLAGAGNIQYF.